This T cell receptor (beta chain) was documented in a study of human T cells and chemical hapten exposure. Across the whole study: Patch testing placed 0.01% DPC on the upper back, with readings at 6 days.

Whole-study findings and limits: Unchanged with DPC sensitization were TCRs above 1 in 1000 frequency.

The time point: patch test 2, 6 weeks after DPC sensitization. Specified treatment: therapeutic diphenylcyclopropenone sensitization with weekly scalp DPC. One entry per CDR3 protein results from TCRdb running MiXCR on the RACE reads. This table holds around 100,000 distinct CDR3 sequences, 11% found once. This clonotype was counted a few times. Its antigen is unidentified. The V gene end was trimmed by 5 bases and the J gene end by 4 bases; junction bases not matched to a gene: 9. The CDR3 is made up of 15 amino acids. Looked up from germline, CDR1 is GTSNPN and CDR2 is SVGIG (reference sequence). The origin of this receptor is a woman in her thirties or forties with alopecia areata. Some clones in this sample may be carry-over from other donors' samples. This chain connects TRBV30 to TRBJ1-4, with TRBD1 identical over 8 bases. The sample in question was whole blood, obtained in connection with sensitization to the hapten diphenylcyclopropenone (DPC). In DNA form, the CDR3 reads TGTGCCTGGGGGTACCTGGACAGGGATAATGAAAAACTGTTTTTT. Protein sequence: CAWGYLDRDNEKLFF.